Listed here are 12 T cell receptor beta chains from one sample, sequenced in a study of prognosis after radiotherapy for stage I lung cancer. Starting from genomic DNA, TCR beta CDR3 was amplified through two-round multiplex PCR. For every TRBV and TRBJ gene, a specific primer was used in first-round PCR. MiXCR, run by TCRdb on the multiplex PCR reads, gives a single entry per CDR3 protein. Of over 45,000 distinct CDR3 sequences listed, 26% were seen once; the top ten hold under 10%. The sequenced sample was PBMCs, obtained before or after stereotactic body radiation therapy (not recorded which). The receptors come from a donor over 45 with non-small cell lung cancer.

This clonotype has a single count. A far larger clone lies a single base away; this is likely a read error. The rearrangement links TRBV6-4 to TRBJ2-1, with 8 bases fitting TRBD2. Germline V gene sequence: CDR1 MRHNA, CDR2 SNTAGT. The CDR3 totals 16 residues. The V segment lost 5 bases and the J segment 6 bases; nucleotides outside the gene matches: 12. CDR3 region: CASSHPALAAGNEQFF. CDR3 in DNA: TGTGCCAGCAGTCACCCCGCACTAGCGGCGGGCAATGAGCAGTTCTTC.

Comments on this clonotype: Only one base separates this from a far larger clonotype, so it likely reflects a read error. The chain recombines TRBV6-2 or TRBV6-3 with TRBJ1-3; a weak D match, TRBD1 (6 bases). This CDR3 has 17 amino acids. Germline-derived CDR1 and CDR2 are MNHEY and SVGEGT. The CDR3 loop is CASRGHSDLVSVNTIYF. CDR3 sequence (DNA): TGTGCCAGCAGGGGACACTCCGACCTTGTCTCTGTAAACACCATATATTTT.

Comments on this clonotype: A much larger clonotype is one base distant, so this may be a read error. The CDR3 sequence: CASSEKWGTANAKNIQYF. In DNA, the CDR3 is TGTGCCAGCAGTGAAAAGTGGGGGACAGCAAATGCCAAAAACATTCAGTACTTC. The chain joins TRBV2 to TRBJ2-4; 7 nucleotides match TRBD1. Germline V gene sequence: CDR1 SNHLY, CDR2 FYNNEI. This CDR3 spans 18 amino acids. V lost 2 bases, J lost 1 base, and 11 bases stayed unmatched.

The sample holds many counts of this clonotype. The J gene is TRBJ2-3, the V gene TRBV10-3, with 10 bases matching TRBD2. The germline V gene encodes CDR1 ENHRY and CDR2 SYGVKD. The CDR3 spans 14 residues. Trimming took 7 bases from V and 6 from J; bases not matched to a gene: 7. DNA for the CDR3: TGTGCCATCAAGGGTAGCGGGGGGCTGGATACGCAGTATTTT. This codes for CAIKGSGGLDTQYF.

With regard to this clonotype: A single base separates this from a much larger clone, so it may be a read error. The V call is TRBV18, the J call TRBJ2-2, with D perhaps TRBD2 (5 bases). The V end lost 2 bases, the J end lost 7 bases, and 17 bases lay between the germline ends. The CDR3 spans 16 residues. Germline V lookup: CDR1 KGHSH, CDR2 LQKENI. CDR3 region: CASSPRAGLRDGELFF. DNA for the CDR3: TGTGCCAGCTCACCAAGGGCGGGCCTTAGGGACGGGGAGCTGTTTTTT.

This clonotype has at least ten counts. The genes are TRBV6-8 and TRBJ2-3; D remains ambiguous. CDR1 and CDR2 from the germline V gene are MNHGY and SAAAGT. This CDR3 region has 13 residues. Trimming took off 8 bases at V and 7 bases at J, with 16 bases between the two ends. The CDR3 DNA reads TGTGCCAGCGCCTCCCGCGGCTCCCATACGCAGTATTTT. Translating it yields CASASRGSHTQYF.

In regard to this clonotype: A single base separates this from a much larger clone, so it may be a read error. This CDR3 is missing its conserved last phenylalanine or tryptophan, likely due to a read error. This sequence joins TRBV2 and TRBJ2-7; D is unresolved. The CDR3 loop spans 12 amino acids. Germline CDR1 reads SNHLY; CDR2 reads FYNNEI. The chain's CDR3 is CASSDSSYQQYL. The DNA for the CDR3 is TGTGCCAGCAGTGACAGCTCCTACCAGCAGTACCTC.

This clonotype was seen ten or more times. The V and J genes are TRBV6-1 and TRBJ2-7; perhaps TRBD1 as D (6 bases). Trimming pared 5 bases from V and 6 bases from J, leaving 14 bases between. Germline V CDR1 and CDR2: MNHNS, SASEGT. The CDR3 covers 13 residues. CDR3 sequence reads: CASSLLGQAEQYF. CDR3 coding DNA: TGTGCCAGCAGTCTTTTGGGACAAGCCGAGCAGTACTTC.

This clonotype was found many times. With a much larger clone just one base away, this may be a read error. The gene calls are TRBV6-1 and TRBJ2-6; no reliable D call. Trimming removed 3 bases at V and 2 bases at J, with 11 bases between. Germline CDR1 reads MNHNS; CDR2 reads SASEGT. CDR3 length equals 16 residues. CDR3 protein: CASSDAPGAGANVLTF. The CDR3 DNA is TGTGCCAGCAGTGATGCCCCTGGCGCTGGGGCCAACGTCCTGACTTTC.

At least ten counts were recorded for this clonotype. The chain recombines TRBV5-6 with TRBJ1-2; D is perhaps TRBD1 (6 bases). Trimming left V 4 bases short and J 8 bases short, with 15 bases between. Germline V gives CDR1 SGHDT, CDR2 YYEEEE. The CDR3 runs 13 residues. The CDR3 DNA follows: TGTGCCAGCAGCCGGGGGGGGGCCGGCGGCTACACCTTC. Protein product: CASSRGGAGGYTF.

The genes are TRBV28 and TRBJ1-6; D remains unclear. Germline V gives CDR1 MDHEN, CDR2 SYDVKM. V was clipped by 8 bases and J by 10 bases, with 12 bases between them. This CDR3 has 12 amino acids. The CDR3 spells CASVSGRSPLHF. CDR3 nucleotides: TGTGCCAGCGTCAGCGGCCGGTCACCCCTCCACTTT.

This clonotype was detected only once. The genes are TRBV7-3 and TRBJ2-6; a weak D match, TRBD1 (6 bases). CDR3 length: 17 amino acids. Deletions cut 5 bases from V and 8 bases from J, with 22 bases between. Germline CDR1 reads SGHTA; CDR2 reads FQGTGA. CDR3 DNA sequence: TGTGCCAGCAGCGCGAGGACAGCTCTTTACGGGTCCAACGTCCTGACTTTC. Amino acids: CASSARTALYGSNVLTF.